A selection of T cell receptor beta chains follows, all from one sample in a study of untreated major depressive disorder. Clones were sequenced by immunoSEQ multiplex PCR, and TCRdb holds only the in-frame ones, with some missing. Of about 20,000 clones in the sample, around 87% were seen once. Specimen: CD4+ T cells from PBMCs. The receptors were gathered from a woman in her twenties or thirties in good health. Both conserved end residues are part of each CDR3. The order of the fields is D gene, J gene, clone size, V gene, CDR3 DNA, CDR3 protein. The D gene is left open where the match is weak. Clone size is shown for a subset of rows, as once, few, many or a class of expanded clone.

d_call: .
j_call: TRBJ1-1
clone_size: .
v_call: TRBV29-1
cdr3_nt: TGCAGCGTTGGCGTGAACACTGAAGCTTTCTTT
cdr3_aa: CSVGVNTEAFF

d_call: .
j_call: TRBJ2-5
clone_size: once
v_call: TRBV5-1
cdr3_nt: TGCGCCAGCAGTCGCTCCCAAGAGACCCAGTACTTC
cdr3_aa: CASSRSQETQYF

d_call: TRBD1
j_call: TRBJ2-7
clone_size: .
v_call: TRBV29-1
cdr3_nt: TGCAGCATACTAGGACAGGTAATCAACGAGCAGTACTTC
cdr3_aa: CSILGQVINEQYF

d_call: .
j_call: TRBJ2-7
clone_size: .
v_call: TRBV7-9
cdr3_nt: TGTGCCAGCAGCTTAGAGCCGCCGCGCCACGAGCAGTACTTC
cdr3_aa: CASSLEPPRHEQYF

d_call: .
j_call: TRBJ2-2
clone_size: .
v_call: TRBV14
cdr3_nt: TGTGCCAGCAGCCTCCAGACAGGGGAGCTGTTTTTT
cdr3_aa: CASSLQTGELFF

d_call: .
j_call: TRBJ2-5
clone_size: .
v_call: TRBV27
cdr3_nt: TGTGCCAGCAGTTTGCAGGCCGGTGCGAGAGAGACCCAGTACTTC
cdr3_aa: CASSLQAGARETQYF

d_call: TRBD1
j_call: TRBJ1-1
clone_size: .
v_call: TRBV6-5
cdr3_nt: TGTGCCAGCAGTTATAAACTTATGGGACAGGGAATTGAAGCTTTCTTT
cdr3_aa: CASSYKLMGQGIEAFF

d_call: .
j_call: TRBJ2-3
clone_size: .
v_call: TRBV12-2
cdr3_nt: TGTGCAAGTCGCCTGACCGAGGAGCGGGGGGACACAGATACGCAGTATTTT
cdr3_aa: CASRLTEERGDTDTQYF

d_call: .
j_call: TRBJ1-2
clone_size: .
v_call: TRBV6-5
cdr3_nt: TGTGCCAGCAGCCGGACACTAAGAAACTATGGCTACACCTTC
cdr3_aa: CASSRTLRNYGYTF

d_call: .
j_call: TRBJ1-2
clone_size: .
v_call: TRBV6-1
cdr3_nt: TGTGCCAGTCAAGGGGGGGGGAGCGAAAACTATGGCTACACCTTC
cdr3_aa: CASQGGGSENYGYTF

d_call: TRBD2
j_call: TRBJ2-1
clone_size: .
v_call: TRBV30
cdr3_nt: TGTGCCTGGAGTTGGGGGGGGTACAATGAGCAGTTCTTC
cdr3_aa: CAWSWGGYNEQFF

d_call: .
j_call: TRBJ2-7
clone_size: .
v_call: TRBV5-1
cdr3_nt: TGCGCCAGCAGCTTTGATAGCGGCGCCGCCTACGAGCAGTACTTC
cdr3_aa: CASSFDSGAAYEQYF

d_call: .
j_call: TRBJ1-5
clone_size: .
v_call: TRBV19
cdr3_nt: TGTGCCAGTAGTACCGGCTACAGCCTCAGGACCCAGCATTTT
cdr3_aa: CASSTGYSLRTQHF

d_call: .
j_call: TRBJ1-1
clone_size: .
v_call: TRBV11-2
cdr3_nt: TGTGCCAGCAGCCTAGAGGTCACTGAAGCTTTCTTT
cdr3_aa: CASSLEVTEAFF

d_call: .
j_call: TRBJ1-6
clone_size: .
v_call: TRBV7-2
cdr3_nt: TGTGCCAGCAGCCAGGGCAGGGTAACACCCCTCCACTTT
cdr3_aa: CASSQGRVTPLHF

d_call: .
j_call: TRBJ1-6
clone_size: .
v_call: TRBV27
cdr3_nt: TGTGCCAGCAGTTTAAGAGGGAATAATTCACCCCTCCACTTT
cdr3_aa: CASSLRGNNSPLHF

d_call: .
j_call: TRBJ2-3
clone_size: .
v_call: TRBV10-3
cdr3_nt: TGTGCCATCGGTAGCACAGATACGCAGTATTTT
cdr3_aa: CAIGSTDTQYF

d_call: TRBD2
j_call: TRBJ2-1
clone_size: .
v_call: TRBV9
cdr3_nt: TGTGCCAGCAGCGTAGGGCGTGTAAGGACTAGAAACAATGAGCAGTTCTTC
cdr3_aa: CASSVGRVRTRNNEQFF

d_call: .
j_call: TRBJ2-5
clone_size: .
v_call: TRBV6-5
cdr3_nt: TGTGCCAGCAGCCGAAGTCGGGTGGGCCGAGAGACCCAGTACTTC
cdr3_aa: CASSRSRVGRETQYF

d_call: TRBD2
j_call: TRBJ2-1
clone_size: once
v_call: TRBV7-2
cdr3_nt: TGTGCCAGCAGCTTAGGGACTAGCGGGGGGGCCAATGAGCAGTTCTTC
cdr3_aa: CASSLGTSGGANEQFF

d_call: TRBD2
j_call: TRBJ2-3
clone_size: few
v_call: TRBV6-5
cdr3_nt: TGTGCCAGCCGCGGGGGGACCTTCTCGGATACGCAGTATTTT
cdr3_aa: CASRGGTFSDTQYF

d_call: TRBD2
j_call: TRBJ2-3
clone_size: .
v_call: TRBV5-6
cdr3_nt: TGTGCCAGCAGGAAGACTAGCGGGGGCACAGATACGCAGTATTTT
cdr3_aa: CASRKTSGGTDTQYF

d_call: TRBD1
j_call: TRBJ1-3
clone_size: .
v_call: TRBV30
cdr3_nt: TGTGCCTGGCGACTCGGGACAGCTGGAAACACCATATATTTT
cdr3_aa: CAWRLGTAGNTIYF

d_call: TRBD1
j_call: TRBJ2-5
clone_size: .
v_call: TRBV28
cdr3_nt: TGTGCCAGCAGCCATAGGACAGGGGGCCCAGAGACCCAGTACTTC
cdr3_aa: CASSHRTGGPETQYF

d_call: TRBD2
j_call: TRBJ2-3
clone_size: .
v_call: TRBV7-2
cdr3_nt: TGTGCCAGCAGCTTAGCCCAGCGGGGGCCAAATTCAGCGCAGTATTTT
cdr3_aa: CASSLAQRGPNSAQYF

d_call: TRBD1
j_call: TRBJ1-4
clone_size: .
v_call: TRBV11-1
cdr3_nt: TGTGCCAGCAGCTTAACAGGGGGCGTTGGTGAAAAACTGTTTTTT
cdr3_aa: CASSLTGGVGEKLFF

d_call: .
j_call: TRBJ2-5
clone_size: .
v_call: TRBV4-3
cdr3_nt: TGCGCCAGCAGCCAAGATGGGGGCGGGTCCCAAGAGACCCAGTACTTC
cdr3_aa: CASSQDGGGSQETQYF

d_call: .
j_call: TRBJ2-7
clone_size: .
v_call: TRBV4-1
cdr3_nt: TGCGCCAGCAGCCGCGGCCGCTCGGACCGGAGCTCCTACGAGCAGTACTTC
cdr3_aa: CASSRGRSDRSSYEQYF

d_call: .
j_call: TRBJ1-3
clone_size: .
v_call: TRBV18
cdr3_nt: TGTGCCAGCTCACCAGTCGCAACAGCTGGAAACACCATATATTTT
cdr3_aa: CASSPVATAGNTIYF

d_call: .
j_call: TRBJ2-3
clone_size: .
v_call: TRBV5-1
cdr3_nt: TGCGCCAGCAGCTCGTCGACAGGATCACCCACAGATACGCAGTATTTT
cdr3_aa: CASSSSTGSPTDTQYF

d_call: .
j_call: TRBJ1-1
clone_size: .
v_call: TRBV10-2
cdr3_nt: TGCGCCAGCAGTGGTCACAGCTCAAACACTGAAGCTTTCTTT
cdr3_aa: CASSGHSSNTEAFF

d_call: TRBD1
j_call: TRBJ2-2
clone_size: .
v_call: TRBV28
cdr3_nt: TGTGCCAGCAGTCCGACAGGGACGAACACCGGGGAGCTGTTTTTT
cdr3_aa: CASSPTGTNTGELFF

d_call: TRBD1
j_call: TRBJ1-2
clone_size: .
v_call: TRBV4-3
cdr3_nt: TGCGCCAGCAGCCAATTTACAGGGGTTCCTGGCTACACCTTC
cdr3_aa: CASSQFTGVPGYTF

d_call: TRBD2
j_call: TRBJ2-1
clone_size: .
v_call: TRBV7-2
cdr3_nt: TGTGCCAGCAGCTCTAGCGGGGGGAGGGAGCAGTTCTTC
cdr3_aa: CASSSSGGREQFF

d_call: .
j_call: TRBJ2-7
clone_size: few
v_call: TRBV6-5
cdr3_nt: TGTGCCAGCAGCCCCGGACAGACTTACCCCTACGAGCAGTACTTC
cdr3_aa: CASSPGQTYPYEQYF

d_call: .
j_call: TRBJ2-5
clone_size: .
v_call: TRBV7-9
cdr3_nt: TGTGCCAGCAGCTTAGCGGTTCAAGCGAAATTAAAGACCCAGTACTTC
cdr3_aa: CASSLAVQAKLKTQYF

d_call: .
j_call: TRBJ2-5
clone_size: .
v_call: TRBV5-1
cdr3_nt: TGCGCCAGCAGCTTGGAGTGGCAGAGACAAGAGACCCAGTACTTC
cdr3_aa: CASSLEWQRQETQYF

d_call: .
j_call: TRBJ2-7
clone_size: .
v_call: TRBV10-3
cdr3_nt: TGTGCCATCGGGGTGACATCGTCCTCCTACGAGCAGTACTTC
cdr3_aa: CAIGVTSSSYEQYF

d_call: .
j_call: TRBJ1-6
clone_size: .
v_call: TRBV30
cdr3_nt: TGTGCCTGGAGTGAGGTTAATTCACCCCTCCACTTT
cdr3_aa: CAWSEVNSPLHF

d_call: .
j_call: TRBJ1-2
clone_size: .
v_call: TRBV14
cdr3_nt: TGTGCCAGCAGCCAAGACCAGACGGGCTATGGCTACACCTTC
cdr3_aa: CASSQDQTGYGYTF

d_call: TRBD2
j_call: TRBJ2-3
clone_size: .
v_call: TRBV5-1
cdr3_nt: TGCGCCAGCAGGTCGACTAGCGGGGGAGATACGCAGTATTTT
cdr3_aa: CASRSTSGGDTQYF

d_call: .
j_call: TRBJ2-2
clone_size: .
v_call: TRBV7-9
cdr3_nt: TGTGCCCGGGGGCAGGGCCTCAACACCGGGGAGCTGTTTTTT
cdr3_aa: CARGQGLNTGELFF

d_call: .
j_call: TRBJ1-6
clone_size: .
v_call: TRBV28
cdr3_nt: TGTGCCAGCACCACCCGGGTGGGTTCACCCCTCCACTTT
cdr3_aa: CASTTRVGSPLHF

d_call: .
j_call: TRBJ1-1
clone_size: .
v_call: TRBV19
cdr3_nt: TGTGCCAGTAGTCTTCGCCCCTACGAGGTAGGGAACACTGAAGCTTTCTTT
cdr3_aa: CASSLRPYEVGNTEAFF

d_call: .
j_call: TRBJ2-6
clone_size: .
v_call: TRBV30
cdr3_nt: TGTGCCTGGGGATTCTCTGGGGCCAACGTCCTGACTTTC
cdr3_aa: CAWGFSGANVLTF

d_call: TRBD1
j_call: TRBJ1-1
clone_size: .
v_call: TRBV5-1
cdr3_nt: TGCGCCAGCAGCCGAGGACCGGGACAGGGGGTGGTTTACACTGAAGCTTTCTTT
cdr3_aa: CASSRGPGQGVVYTEAFF

d_call: .
j_call: TRBJ2-3
clone_size: .
v_call: TRBV6-5
cdr3_nt: TGTGCCAGCAGGCTAACCGGGACAGATACGCAGTATTTT
cdr3_aa: CASRLTGTDTQYF

d_call: TRBD1
j_call: TRBJ2-7
clone_size: .
v_call: TRBV10-1
cdr3_nt: TGCGCCAGCAGTGAGTCGGGGACAGGGGACATCAGGATCGAGCAGTACTTC
cdr3_aa: CASSESGTGDIRIEQYF

d_call: .
j_call: TRBJ2-1
clone_size: .
v_call: TRBV12-5
cdr3_nt: TGTGCTAGTGGTTTGCCAGAAGGTGAGCAGTTCTTC
cdr3_aa: CASGLPEGEQFF

d_call: TRBD1
j_call: TRBJ2-5
clone_size: .
v_call: TRBV5-4
cdr3_nt: TGTGCCAGCAGCTCAGGGGGTCGGGAGACCCAGTACTTC
cdr3_aa: CASSSGGRETQYF

d_call: TRBD1
j_call: TRBJ2-7
clone_size: .
v_call: TRBV5-1
cdr3_nt: TGCGCCAGCAGCTACAATGACAGGGCTGGCGAGCAGTACTTC
cdr3_aa: CASSYNDRAGEQYF

d_call: .
j_call: TRBJ1-5
clone_size: .
v_call: TRBV27
cdr3_nt: TGTGCCAGCAGTCACCCGGGGTCCAATCAGCCCCAGCATTTT
cdr3_aa: CASSHPGSNQPQHF

d_call: .
j_call: TRBJ2-5
clone_size: .
v_call: TRBV18
cdr3_nt: TGTGCCAGCTCACCTACTATCCAAGAGACCCAGTACTTC
cdr3_aa: CASSPTIQETQYF